This is a list of T cell receptor beta chains from one sample in a study of technical replicates of blood from a handful of donors. TCRdb's table, derived via immunoSEQ multiplex PCR, lists solely in-frame clones and lacks some. Of about 75,000 clones listed, approximately 89% were seen once; the top ten hold roughly 4.3%. The sequenced material came from PBMCs. The receptors come from a human donor in good health. Some clones in this sample may be carry-over from other donors' samples. The CDR3 runs from the conserved cysteine through the conserved F or W. A D gene is named only where the DNA matches it firmly. Only part of the rows carry a size: once, few, many, or a class if the clone is expanded.

NA	NA	TRBV4-2	TRBJ1-4	TGTGCCAGCAGCCAAGATGGGCCTTCTACAACTAATGAAAAACTGTTTTTT	CASSQDGPSTTNEKLFF
TRBD2	NA	TRBV4-2	TRBJ2-7	TGTGCCAGCAGCCCGCGGGGGGGCTCCTACGAGCAGTACTTC	CASSPRGGSYEQYF
NA	NA	TRBV10-3	TRBJ2-7	TGTGCCATCAGTGAGTCTACAGCTTATTCCTACGAGCAGTACTTC	CAISESTAYSYEQYF
TRBD2	NA	TRBV6-5	TRBJ2-3	TGTGCCAGCAGTTTTCAGGCGGGAGAGGTAACAGATACGCAGTATTTT	CASSFQAGEVTDTQYF
NA	NA	TRBV6-6	TRBJ1-2	TGTGCCACCCTCGGGGGGGATGGCTACACCTTC	CATLGGDGYTF
NA	NA	TRBV19	TRBJ1-1	TGTGCCAGTAGTCTTCCATACGGGAACACTGAAGCTTTCTTT	CASSLPYGNTEAFF
NA	NA	TRBV7-2	TRBJ1-6	TGTGCCAGCAGCTTAGAACAGGGCAAAAATTCACCCCTCCACTTT	CASSLEQGKNSPLHF
TRBD2	NA	TRBV30	TRBJ2-1	TGTGCCTGGAGCCTTAGCGGGAGCCACAATGAGCAGTTCTTC	CAWSLSGSHNEQFF
TRBD2	NA	TRBV5-1	TRBJ2-7	TGCGCCAGCAGCAAGGGACTAGCGGGGGCCATGTACGAGCAGTACTTC	CASSKGLAGAMYEQYF
TRBD1	NA	TRBV4-1	TRBJ1-1	TGCGCCAGCAGCCAAGCTGTCCGGGACAGGGTGAGCACTGAAGCTTTCTTT	CASSQAVRDRVSTEAFF
TRBD1	NA	TRBV19	TRBJ1-6	TGTGCCAGTAGTATAGACCCCACAGGGGGGAATTCACCCCTCCACTTT	CASSIDPTGGNSPLHF
NA	few	TRBV12-1	TRBJ1-1	TGTGCCAGCACCCTGCATGGAAAAGGGGGCATGAACACTGAAGCTTTCTTT	CASTLHGKGGMNTEAFF
NA	NA	TRBV7-6	TRBJ2-1	TGTGCCAGCAGCTTAGAAGCGGCTAGCAGAGGGAATGAGCAGTTCTTC	CASSLEAASRGNEQFF
TRBD1	NA	TRBV18	TRBJ2-4	TGTGCCAGCTCACTGGACGACAGGGCTAGAATAAATGGCATTCAGTACTTC	CASSLDDRARINGIQYF
NA	NA	TRBV18	TRBJ1-3	TGTGCCAGCTCATTGGCCCGCTCTGGAAACACCATATATTTT	CASSLARSGNTIYF
NA	NA	TRBV27	TRBJ1-2	TGTGCCAGTTCCCGAGGCCCGGGAAGTCTGATTTATGGCTACACCTTC	CASSRGPGSLIYGYTF
NA	NA	TRBV2	TRBJ2-1	TGTGCCAGCAGGGTTGAAGCGGGTGATCTAAATGAGCAGTTCTTC	CASRVEAGDLNEQFF
TRBD1	few	TRBV30	TRBJ1-1	TGTGCCTGGGGGACAGGGAAGAACACTGAAGCTTTCTTT	CAWGTGKNTEAFF
TRBD1	NA	TRBV7-9	TRBJ1-2	TGTGCCAGCAGCCCACGACAGGGGAACGGCTACACCTTC	CASSPRQGNGYTF
TRBD1	NA	TRBV7-9	TRBJ1-1	TGTGCCAGCAGCTTAGCGAGGGACAGCTCGAACACTGAAGCTTTCTTT	CASSLARDSSNTEAFF
NA	NA	TRBV2	TRBJ2-7	TGTGCCAGCAGTGAACCCCAGGGGAGCCGGGTCTTC	CASSEPQGSRVF
TRBD1	NA	TRBV5-5	TRBJ2-7	TGTGCCAGCAGCCATGGGACAGCCGACCCGACCTACGAGCAGTACTTC	CASSHGTADPTYEQYF
NA	NA	TRBV4-3	TRBJ2-1	TGCGCCAGCAGCCTCGGACTGGACGCCTACAATGAGCAGTTCTTC	CASSLGLDAYNEQFF
TRBD1	once	TRBV2	TRBJ2-7	TGTGCCAGCAGTGAAGGACAGGGCCTCGACGAGCAGTACTTC	CASSEGQGLDEQYF
TRBD2	NA	TRBV5-1	TRBJ2-7	TGCGCCAGCAGCTTAGGTCTAGCGGGGGCCGAGCAGTACTTC	CASSLGLAGAEQYF
NA	NA	TRBV7-2	TRBJ1-2	TGTGCCAGCAGCAATACGGAAGACACCCTTGGCTACACCTTC	CASSNTEDTLGYTF
NA	NA	TRBV6-5	TRBJ2-5	TGTGCCAGCAGGCGACAGACACAAGAGACCCAGTACTTC	CASRRQTQETQYF
NA	NA	TRBV4-3	TRBJ2-2	TGCGCCAGCAGCCAAGATCTAGCTCCCGCGAACACCGGGGAGCTGTTTTTT	CASSQDLAPANTGELFF
NA	NA	TRBV27	TRBJ2-7	TGTGCCAGCAGTTTATCAATCCTAGCGAGATCCTACGAGCAGTACTTC	CASSLSILARSYEQYF
TRBD1	once	TRBV4-3	TRBJ1-5	TGCGCCAGCAGCCAAGAATATGGACAGGGGGGACAGCCCCAGCATTTT	CASSQEYGQGGQPQHF
TRBD2	NA	TRBV30	TRBJ2-7	TGTGCCTGGAGCGACGGGGCGGGAGGGGGCTACGAGCAGTACTTC	CAWSDGAGGGYEQYF
NA	once	TRBV29-1	TRBJ2-1	TGCAGCGTCCGCTCGAGTATAGCAAGCTCCTACAATGAGCAGTTCTTC	CSVRSSIASSYNEQFF
NA	NA	TRBV9	TRBJ2-6	TGTGCCAGCAGCCCAGAGGGTAGGAGCGGGGCCAACGTCCTGACTTTC	CASSPEGRSGANVLTF
NA	NA	TRBV4-1	TRBJ1-4	TGCGCCAGCAGCCTGCGAACTCGGGGGACTAATGAAAAACTGTTTTTT	CASSLRTRGTNEKLFF
NA	once	TRBV4-3	TRBJ2-7	TGCGCCAGCAGCCAACTAATCTACGAGCAGTACTTC	CASSQLIYEQYF
TRBD2	NA	TRBV30	TRBJ2-1	TGTGCCTGGAGAGGAGCGGGAGGGTACAATGAGCAGTTCTTC	CAWRGAGGYNEQFF
TRBD2	NA	TRBV4-3	TRBJ2-7	TGCGCCAGCAGCCAAGATCGGCTAGCGGGGGGGTGGTACGAGCAGTACTTC	CASSQDRLAGGWYEQYF
NA	NA	TRBV5-8	TRBJ1-2	TGTGCCAGCCCCACTGCGGCCTACTATCTCGGCTACACCTTC	CASPTAAYYLGYTF
TRBD2	NA	TRBV10-3	TRBJ2-1	TGTGCCATCAGGGGACTAGCGGGAGCTTCCAATGAGCAGTTCTTC	CAIRGLAGASNEQFF
TRBD1	NA	TRBV19	TRBJ1-5	TGTGCCAGTAGATCAGGACAGGGGGCTTGGCAGCCCCAGCATTTT	CASRSGQGAWQPQHF
NA	NA	TRBV19	TRBJ2-7	TGTGCCAGTACCCCCCGGGGGAGGTACGAGCAGTACTTC	CASTPRGRYEQYF
TRBD1	NA	TRBV4-3	TRBJ2-7	TGCGCCAGCAGCCACCTAACGGGACAGGGTGGCGAGCAGTACTTC	CASSHLTGQGGEQYF
TRBD2	once	TRBV5-1	TRBJ2-7	TGCGCCAGCAGCAGACTAGCGGGGCGGAACGAGCAGTACTTC	CASSRLAGRNEQYF
TRBD1	NA	TRBV11-2	TRBJ1-2	TGTGCCAGCAGCGGGCCGGGACAGGGGCCTGGCTACACCTTC	CASSGPGQGPGYTF
TRBD1	NA	TRBV14	TRBJ1-1	TGTGCCAGCAGCCAAGTGGGACAGGGGGCCTACACTGAAGCTTTCTTT	CASSQVGQGAYTEAFF
TRBD2	NA	TRBV2	TRBJ2-4	TGTGCCAGCATGGGCTCGACTAGCGGGGGGAAAAACATTCAGTACTTC	CASMGSTSGGKNIQYF
TRBD1	NA	TRBV30	TRBJ2-7	TGTGCCTGGAGTTTAGCAGGGGGATACGAGCAGTACTTC	CAWSLAGGYEQYF
NA	NA	TRBV7-3	TRBJ2-2	TGTGCCAGCAGCCCGGGACATTCGAACACCGGGGAGCTGTTTTTT	CASSPGHSNTGELFF
NA	NA	TRBV5-6	TRBJ1-6	TGTGCCAGCAGCTCAGGGATCCATAATTCACCCCTCCACTTT	CASSSGIHNSPLHF
TRBD1	NA	TRBV19	TRBJ1-2	TGTGCCAGTAGTTCGCGGGGGGACAGAATCTATGGCTACACCTTC	CASSSRGDRIYGYTF
NA	NA	TRBV7-2	TRBJ2-7	TGTGCCAGCTCCCAGGGCCCCCGGCTGGGTGAGCAGTACTTC	CASSQGPRLGEQYF
TRBD2	NA	TRBV18	TRBJ2-1	TGTGCCAGCTCACCAAGGGCTAGCGGGGACAATGAGCAGTTCTTC	CASSPRASGDNEQFF
TRBD2	NA	TRBV7-9	TRBJ2-5	TGTGCCAGCAGCCCTTGGCCGCGGGAGGAGACCCAGTACTTC	CASSPWPREETQYF
TRBD2	NA	TRBV5-6	TRBJ2-1	TGTGCCAGCAGCCGGTCCGGGGCGGGAGGAAGTGAGCAGTTCTTC	CASSRSGAGGSEQFF